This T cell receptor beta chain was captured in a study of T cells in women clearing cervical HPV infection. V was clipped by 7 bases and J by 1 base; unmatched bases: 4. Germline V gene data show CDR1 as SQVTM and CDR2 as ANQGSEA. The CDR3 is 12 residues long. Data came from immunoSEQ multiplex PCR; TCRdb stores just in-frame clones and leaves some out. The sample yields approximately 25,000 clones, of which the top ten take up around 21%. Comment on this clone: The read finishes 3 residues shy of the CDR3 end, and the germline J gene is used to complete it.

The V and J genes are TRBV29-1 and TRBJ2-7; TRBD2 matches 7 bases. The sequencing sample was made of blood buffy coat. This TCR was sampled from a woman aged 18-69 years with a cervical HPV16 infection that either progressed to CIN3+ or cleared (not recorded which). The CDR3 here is CSAQGGSYEQYF. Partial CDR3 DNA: TGCAGCGCCCAGGGAGGGTCCTACGAG.